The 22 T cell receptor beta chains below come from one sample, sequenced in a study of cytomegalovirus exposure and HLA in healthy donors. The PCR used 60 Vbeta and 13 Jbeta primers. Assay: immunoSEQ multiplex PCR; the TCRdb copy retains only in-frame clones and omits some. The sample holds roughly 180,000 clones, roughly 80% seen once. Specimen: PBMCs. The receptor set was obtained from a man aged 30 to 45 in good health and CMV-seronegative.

The CDR3 sequence: CASSERGEGYTF. The CDR3 nucleotides read TGTGCCAGCAGTGAAAGGGGCGAGGGCTACACCTTC. J is TRBJ1-2 and V is TRBV2; TRBD1 is a possible D gene (5 bases). V lost 2 bases, J lost 8 bases, and 9 bases lay in between. The length of the CDR3 is 12 residues. Germline V CDR1 and CDR2: SNHLY, FYNNEI.

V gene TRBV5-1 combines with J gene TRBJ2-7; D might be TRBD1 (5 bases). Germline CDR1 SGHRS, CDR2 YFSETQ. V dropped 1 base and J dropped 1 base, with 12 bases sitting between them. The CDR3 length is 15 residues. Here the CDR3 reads CASSLFQGASYEQYF. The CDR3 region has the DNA TGCGCCAGCAGCTTGTTCCAAGGGGCATCCTACGAGCAGTACTTC.

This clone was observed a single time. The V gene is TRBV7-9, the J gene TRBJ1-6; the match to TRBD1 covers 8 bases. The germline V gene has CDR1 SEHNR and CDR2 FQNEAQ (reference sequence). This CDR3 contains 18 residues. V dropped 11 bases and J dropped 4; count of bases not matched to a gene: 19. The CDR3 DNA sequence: TGTGCCTCAAAAGCGGGACAGGAAGAAACGGGTTATAATTCACCCCTCCACTTT. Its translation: CASKAGQEETGYNSPLHF.

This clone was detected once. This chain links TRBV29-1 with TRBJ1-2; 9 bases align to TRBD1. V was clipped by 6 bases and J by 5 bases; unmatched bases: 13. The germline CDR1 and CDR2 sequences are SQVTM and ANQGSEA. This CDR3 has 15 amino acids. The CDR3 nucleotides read TGCAGCGTCCCAGTCCCGGGACAGGGAAGATATGGCTACACCTTC. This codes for CSVPVPGQGRYGYTF.

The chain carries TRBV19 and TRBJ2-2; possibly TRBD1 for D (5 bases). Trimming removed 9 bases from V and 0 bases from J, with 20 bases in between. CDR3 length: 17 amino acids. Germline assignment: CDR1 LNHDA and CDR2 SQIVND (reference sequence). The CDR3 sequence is CASKSIVPGTNTGELFF. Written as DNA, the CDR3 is TGTGCCAGCAAGAGTATAGTTCCAGGGACGAACACCGGGGAGCTGTTTTTT.

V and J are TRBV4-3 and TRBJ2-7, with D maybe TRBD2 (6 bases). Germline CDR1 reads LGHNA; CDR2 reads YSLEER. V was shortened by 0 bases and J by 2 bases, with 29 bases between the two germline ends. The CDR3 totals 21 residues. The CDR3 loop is CASSQDLDPSSAISLTYEQYF. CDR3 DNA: TGCGCCAGCAGCCAAGATCTTGATCCCTCTAGCGCCATAAGCCTGACCTACGAGCAGTACTTC.

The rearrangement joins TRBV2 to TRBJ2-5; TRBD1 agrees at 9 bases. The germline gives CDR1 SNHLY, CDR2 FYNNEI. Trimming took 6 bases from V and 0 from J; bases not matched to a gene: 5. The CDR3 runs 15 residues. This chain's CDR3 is CASSLDRGYQETQYF. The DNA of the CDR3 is TGTGCCAGCAGCCTTGACAGGGGGTACCAAGAGACCCAGTACTTC.

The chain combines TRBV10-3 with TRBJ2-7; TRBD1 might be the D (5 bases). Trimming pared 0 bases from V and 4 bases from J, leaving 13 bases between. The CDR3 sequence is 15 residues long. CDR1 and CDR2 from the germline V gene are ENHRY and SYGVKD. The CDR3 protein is CAISESAGNIYEQYF. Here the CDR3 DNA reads TGTGCCATCAGTGAGTCAGCAGGGAACATTTACGAGCAGTACTTC.

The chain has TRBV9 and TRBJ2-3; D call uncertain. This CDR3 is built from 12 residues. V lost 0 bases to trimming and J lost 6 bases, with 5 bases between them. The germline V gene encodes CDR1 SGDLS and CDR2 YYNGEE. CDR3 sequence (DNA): TGTGCCAGCAGCGTAGTTTCTGATACGCAGTATTTT. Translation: CASSVVSDTQYF.

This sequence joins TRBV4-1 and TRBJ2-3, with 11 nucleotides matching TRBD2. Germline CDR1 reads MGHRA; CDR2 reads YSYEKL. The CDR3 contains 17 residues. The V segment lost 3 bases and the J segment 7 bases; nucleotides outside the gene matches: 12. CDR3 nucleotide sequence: TGCGCCAGCAGCCACGCTCCAGTGACTAGCGGGGATCATACGCAGTATTTT. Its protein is CASSHAPVTSGDHTQYF.

The CDR3 protein is CASSLRQGLYEQYF. The CDR3 region has the DNA TGTGCCAGCAGTTTACGCCAGGGCCTCTACGAGCAGTACTTC. This chain connects TRBV27 to TRBJ2-7; possible D gene TRBD1, 5 bases. CDR3 length: 14 amino acids. The V gene lost 2 bases and the J gene lost 3 bases, with 11 bases spanning the gap. Germline CDR1 is MNHEY and CDR2 is SMNVEV (reference sequence).

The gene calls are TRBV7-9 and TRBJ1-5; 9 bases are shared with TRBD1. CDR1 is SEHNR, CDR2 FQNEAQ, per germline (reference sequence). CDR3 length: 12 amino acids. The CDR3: CGTGQGIEPQHF. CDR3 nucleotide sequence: TGTGGGACGGGACAGGGAATTGAGCCCCAGCATTTT.

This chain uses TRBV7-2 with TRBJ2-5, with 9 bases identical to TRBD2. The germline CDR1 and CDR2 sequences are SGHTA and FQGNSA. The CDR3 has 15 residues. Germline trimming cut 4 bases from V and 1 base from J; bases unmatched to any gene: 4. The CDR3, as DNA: TGTGCCAGCAGCTCGACTAGCGGAGCCCAAGAGACCCAGTACTTC. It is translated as CASSSTSGAQETQYF.

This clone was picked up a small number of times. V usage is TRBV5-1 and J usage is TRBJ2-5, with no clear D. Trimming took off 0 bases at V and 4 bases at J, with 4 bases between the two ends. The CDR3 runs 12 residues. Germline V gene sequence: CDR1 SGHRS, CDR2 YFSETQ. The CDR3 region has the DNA TGCGCCAGCAGCTTGGGGGCAGAGACCCAGTACTTC. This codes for CASSLGAETQYF. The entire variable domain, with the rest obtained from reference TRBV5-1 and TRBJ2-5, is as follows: KAGVTQTPRYLIKTRGQQVTLSCSPISGHRSVSWYQQTPGQGLQFLFEYFSETQRNKGNFPGRFSGRQFSNSRSEMNVSTLELGDSALYLCASSLGAETQYFGPGTRLLVL.

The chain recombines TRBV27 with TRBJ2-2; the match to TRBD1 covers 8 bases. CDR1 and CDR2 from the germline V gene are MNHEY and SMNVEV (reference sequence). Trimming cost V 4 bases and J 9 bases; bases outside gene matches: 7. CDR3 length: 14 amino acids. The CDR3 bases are TGTGCCAGCAGTTCAAGGACAGGGTTTTGGGAGCTGTTTTTT. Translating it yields CASSSRTGFWELFF.

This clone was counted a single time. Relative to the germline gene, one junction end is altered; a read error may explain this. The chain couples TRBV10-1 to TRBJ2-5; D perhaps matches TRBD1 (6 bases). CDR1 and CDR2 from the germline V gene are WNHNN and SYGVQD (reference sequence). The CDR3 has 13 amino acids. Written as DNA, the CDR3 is TGCGCCAGCAGTGAACAGGGATGGGAGACCCCGTACTTC. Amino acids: CASSEQGWETPYF.

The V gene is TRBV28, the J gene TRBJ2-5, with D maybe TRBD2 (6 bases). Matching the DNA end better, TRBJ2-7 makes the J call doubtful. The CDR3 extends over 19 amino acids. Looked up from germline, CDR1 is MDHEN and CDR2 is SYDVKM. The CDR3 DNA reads TGTGCCAGCAGGGCCCCCTCGGACGGAGCTCGTCGGGGGTCCTACGAGCAGTACTTC. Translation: CASRAPSDGARRGSYEQYF.

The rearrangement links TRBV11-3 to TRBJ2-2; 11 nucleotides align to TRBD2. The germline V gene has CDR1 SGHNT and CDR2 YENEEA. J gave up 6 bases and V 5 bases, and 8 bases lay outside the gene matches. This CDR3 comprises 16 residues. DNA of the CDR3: TGTGCCAGCAGCCCTCCGACTAGCGGGGTCTCCGGGGAGCTGTTTTTT. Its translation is CASSPPTSGVSGELFF.

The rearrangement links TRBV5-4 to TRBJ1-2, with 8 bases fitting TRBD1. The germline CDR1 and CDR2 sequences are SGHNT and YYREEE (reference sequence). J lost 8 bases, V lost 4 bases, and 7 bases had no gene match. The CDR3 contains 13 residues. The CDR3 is CASSPDRGRGYTF. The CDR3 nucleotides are TGTGCCAGCAGCCCAGACAGGGGCAGGGGCTACACCTTC.

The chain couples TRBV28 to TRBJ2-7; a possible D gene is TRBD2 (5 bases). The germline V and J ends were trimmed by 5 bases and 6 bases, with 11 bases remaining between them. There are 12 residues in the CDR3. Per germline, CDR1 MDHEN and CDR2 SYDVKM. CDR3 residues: CASSIGLPEQYF. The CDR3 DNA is TGTGCCAGCAGTATCGGACTCCCCGAGCAGTACTTC.

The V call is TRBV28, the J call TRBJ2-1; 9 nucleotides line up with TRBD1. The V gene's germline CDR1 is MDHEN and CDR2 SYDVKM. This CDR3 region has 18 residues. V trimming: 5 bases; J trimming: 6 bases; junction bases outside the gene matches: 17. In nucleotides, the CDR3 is TGTGCCAGCAGTAAGGTGGGTGCCGGGACAGGGAACCTCAATGAGCAGTTCTTC. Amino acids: CASSKVGAGTGNLNEQFF.

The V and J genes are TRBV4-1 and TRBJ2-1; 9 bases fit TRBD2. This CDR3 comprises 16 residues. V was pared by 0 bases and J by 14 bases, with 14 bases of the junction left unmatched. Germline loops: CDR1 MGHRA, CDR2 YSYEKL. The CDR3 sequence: CASSQEGSSGIHSKFF. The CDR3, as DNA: TGCGCCAGCAGCCAAGAAGGTTCTAGCGGGATTCATAGTAAGTTCTTC.